Listed below are T cell receptor beta chains from one sample, sequenced in a study of T cell responses to AZD1222 COVID-19 vaccine. Produced via immunoSEQ multiplex PCR; TCRdb's table is partial and in-frame only. The repertoire holds roughly 150,000 clones, with 90% as singletons. The source was peripheral blood, collected 28 days after the second AZD1222 dose. All receptors derive from an adult who received the AZD1222 COVID-19 vaccine. CDR3s include the opening cysteine and the closing phenylalanine or tryptophan. Each record gives: clone size, V gene, D gene, J gene, CDR3 DNA, CDR3 protein. D genes are given only for firm matches. Some rows mark clone size as missing; the rest say once, few, many or name a class of expanded clone.

-,TRBV11-2,-,TRBJ1-4,TGTGCCAGCAGCTCCCGACTGGGATTGATTGAAAAACTGTTTTTT,CASSSRLGLIEKLFF
-,TRBV28,-,TRBJ2-3,TGTGCCAGCAGTTTCGGTCGGAGGAGCACAGATACGCAGTATTTT,CASSFGRRSTDTQYF
-,TRBV5-4,-,TRBJ2-5,TGTGCCAGCAGCCCTGGGGGAGGAGAGACCCAGTACTTC,CASSPGGGETQYF
-,TRBV5-1,-,TRBJ2-7,TGCGCCAGCAGCTTCGGCGGGACGCGGTACGAGCAGTACTTC,CASSFGGTRYEQYF
once,TRBV6-1,-,TRBJ2-7,TGTGCCAGCAGTCCGGGTAGTCTTTACGAGCAGTACTTC,CASSPGSLYEQYF
-,TRBV10-3,-,TRBJ1-3,TGTGCCATCAGTAGCACGGACAGCTCTGGAAACACCATATATTTT,CAISSTDSSGNTIYF
-,TRBV7-9,-,TRBJ2-1,TGTGCCAGCAGCTGGGCGGGCGTAGACAATGAGCAGTTCTTC,CASSWAGVDNEQFF
-,TRBV5-6,TRBD2,TRBJ2-7,TGTGCCAGCAGCTTGGGTAGCGGGACGACCTACGAGCAGTACTTC,CASSLGSGTTYEQYF
-,TRBV5-5,-,TRBJ1-5,TGTGCCAGCAGCCTCCAGGTAGATCCCAATCAGCCCCAGCATTTT,CASSLQVDPNQPQHF
-,TRBV6-7,-,TRBJ2-1,TGTGCCAGCAGTTACCGACGGGGAACTGAGCTCTTC,CASSYRRGTELF
-,TRBV4-2,TRBD1,TRBJ1-1,TGTGCCAGCAGCCAAACCGTGACAGGGGCTGGATCCCTTGAAGCTTTCTTT,CASSQTVTGAGSLEAFF
-,TRBV28,-,TRBJ1-2,TGTGCCAGCAGTCAGCCTACGCGGGACTATGGCTACACCTTC,CASSQPTRDYGYTF
once,TRBV19,TRBD1,TRBJ1-1,TGTGCCAGTAGTACCGACAGGGTCAAGAACACTGAAGCTTTCTTT,CASSTDRVKNTEAFF
-,TRBV10-3,-,TRBJ1-5,TGTGCCATCAGCGCAGGGTTCACATCCCCGAATCAGCCCCAGCATTTT,CAISAGFTSPNQPQHF
-,TRBV29-1,TRBD2,TRBJ2-7,TGCAGCGTTGTTCTGGGGGGGTACCGGCTGGCGGGACGAACCTACGAGCAGTACTTC,CSVVLGGYRLAGRTYEQYF
few,TRBV13,-,TRBJ1-1,TGTGCCAGCAGCATCCGCGCGTCGTTAGGGAACGGAGAGTTGGCTTTCTTT,CASSIRASLGNGELAFF
-,TRBV11-2,-,TRBJ2-1,TGTGCCACGGGGAGGCTCCGCTCCTACAATGAGCAGTTCTTC,CATGRLRSYNEQFF
-,TRBV21-1,-,TRBJ1-3,TGTGCCAGCAGCAATAACGCCACAGGGGGCTTTTGTGGAAACACCATATATTTT,CASSNNATGGFCGNTIYF
-,TRBV27,-,TRBJ1-5,TGTGCCAGCAGTGACAGGCTTTATAGCAATCAGCCCCAGCATTTT,CASSDRLYSNQPQHF
-,TRBV6-9,TRBD1,TRBJ1-5,TGTGCCAGCACCAGAGACAGGGAAAGCCAGCCCCAGCATTTT,CASTRDRESQPQHF
-,TRBV4-1,-,TRBJ1-5,TGCGCCAGCAGCCAAGATGTGGGGTGGGAAAGCAATCAGCCCCAGCATTTT,CASSQDVGWESNQPQHF
-,TRBV29-1,-,TRBJ1-5,TGCAGCGTCAAAGAGACAGGTAGCAATCAGCCCCAGCATTTT,CSVKETGSNQPQHF